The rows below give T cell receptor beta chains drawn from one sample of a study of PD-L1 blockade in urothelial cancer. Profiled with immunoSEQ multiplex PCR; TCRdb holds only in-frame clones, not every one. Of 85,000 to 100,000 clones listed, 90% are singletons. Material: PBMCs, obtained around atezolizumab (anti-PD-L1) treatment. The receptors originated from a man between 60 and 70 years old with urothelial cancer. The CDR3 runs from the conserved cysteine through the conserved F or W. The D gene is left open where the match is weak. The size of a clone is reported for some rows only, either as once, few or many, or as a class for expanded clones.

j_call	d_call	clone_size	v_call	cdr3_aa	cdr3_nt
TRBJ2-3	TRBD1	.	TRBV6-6	CASSKVQGNTDTQYF	TGTGCCAGCAGTAAAGTACAGGGGAACACAGATACGCAGTATTTT
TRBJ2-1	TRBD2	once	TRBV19	CASGLSGSSYNEQFF	TGTGCCAGTGGGCTTAGCGGGAGCTCCTACAATGAGCAGTTCTTC
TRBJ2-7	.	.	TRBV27	CASSFRSSYEQYF	TGTGCCAGCAGTTTCCGCAGCTCCTACGAGCAGTACTTC
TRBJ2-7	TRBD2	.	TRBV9	CASSLTPLAGGGEQYF	TGTGCCAGCAGCCTAACCCCCCTAGCGGGAGGAGGCGAGCAGTACTTC
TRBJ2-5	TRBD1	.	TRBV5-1	CASSPDRVETQYF	TGCGCCAGCAGCCCGGACAGGGTGGAGACCCAGTACTTC
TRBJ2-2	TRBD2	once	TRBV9	CASSPRLAFTGELFF	TGTGCCAGCAGCCCCCGACTAGCGTTCACCGGGGAGCTGTTTTTT
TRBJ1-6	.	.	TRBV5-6	CASRSQAVESPLHF	TGTGCCAGCAGGAGTCAAGCAGTGGAGTCACCCCTCCACTTT
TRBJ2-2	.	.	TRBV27	CASSFSRNTGELFF	TGTGCCAGCAGTTTTTCCAGAAACACCGGGGAGCTGTTTTTT
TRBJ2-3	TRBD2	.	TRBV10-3	CAISGGGRIAGSLGDTQYF	TGTGCCATCAGTGGCGGGGGTCGAATAGCGGGGTCCCTCGGAGATACGCAGTATTTT
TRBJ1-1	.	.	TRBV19	CASSIAAGMNTEAFF	TGTGCCAGTAGTATAGCCGCAGGGATGAACACTGAAGCTTTCTTT
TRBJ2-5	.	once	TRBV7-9	CASSLGQAQETQYF	TGTGCCAGCAGCTTAGGACAGGCCCAAGAGACCCAGTACTTC
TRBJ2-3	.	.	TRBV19	CASSHGKGEGFTDTQYF	TGTGCCAGTAGTCACGGGAAGGGGGAGGGCTTCACAGATACGCAGTATTTT
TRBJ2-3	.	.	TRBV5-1	CASSLGGQTDTQYF	TGCGCCAGCAGCTTGGGGGGGCAAACAGATACGCAGTATTTT
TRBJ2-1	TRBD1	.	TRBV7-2	CASSIQGGEQFF	TGTGCCAGCAGCATACAGGGGGGCGAGCAGTTCTTC
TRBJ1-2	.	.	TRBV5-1	CASSADGLGGYTF	TGCGCCAGCAGCGCCGACGGACTTGGGGGCTACACCTTC
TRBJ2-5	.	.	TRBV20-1	CRAGISETQYF	TGCAGGGCGGGAATATCAGAGACCCAGTACTTC
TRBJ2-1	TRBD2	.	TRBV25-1	CASSEGGLAATWRNEQFF	TGTGCCAGCAGTGAAGGGGGACTAGCGGCCACCTGGAGGAATGAGCAGTTCTTC
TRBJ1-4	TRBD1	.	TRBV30	CAWSGQGQEKLFF	TGTGCCTGGAGTGGACAGGGCCAGGAAAAACTGTTTTTT